This T cell receptor (beta chain) was identified in a study of cytomegalovirus exposure and HLA in healthy donors. This table comes from immunoSEQ multiplex PCR, and its TCRdb copy is limited to in-frame clones, with some not included. Of 150,000 to 200,000 clones in the sample, 84% are singletons; the top ten hold more than 6.5%. CDR1 is MGHRA, CDR2 YSYEKL, per germline. The CDR3 is 12 amino acids. The ends were cut back, 1 base at V and 5 bases at J, with 4 bases in the middle. This TCR derives from a man aged 18 to 30 in good health and CMV-seropositive. The chain employs TRBV4-1 and TRBJ2-3, with D uncertain. The specimen was PBMCs. In DNA, the CDR3 is TGCGCCAGCAGCCAAGTTCGAGATACGCAGTATTTT. The encoded protein is CASSQVRDTQYF.